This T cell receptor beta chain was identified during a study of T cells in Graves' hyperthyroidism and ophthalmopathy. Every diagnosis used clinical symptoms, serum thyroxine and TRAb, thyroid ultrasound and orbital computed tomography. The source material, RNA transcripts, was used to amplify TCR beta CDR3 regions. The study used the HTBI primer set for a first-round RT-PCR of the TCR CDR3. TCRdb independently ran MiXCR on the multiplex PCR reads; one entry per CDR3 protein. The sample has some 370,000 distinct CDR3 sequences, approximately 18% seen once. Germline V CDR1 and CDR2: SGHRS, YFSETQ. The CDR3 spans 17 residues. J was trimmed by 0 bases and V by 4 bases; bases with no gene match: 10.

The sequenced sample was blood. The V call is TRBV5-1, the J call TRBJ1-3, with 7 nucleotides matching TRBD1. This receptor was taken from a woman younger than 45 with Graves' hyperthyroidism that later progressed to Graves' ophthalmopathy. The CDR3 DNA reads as TGCGCCAGCAGCCCGACCTACAGGGGAAGCTCTGGAAACACCATATATTTT. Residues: CASSPTYRGSSGNTIYF.